This entry concerns a single T cell receptor beta chain. Trimming removed 3 bases at V and 3 bases at J, with 6 bases between. This CDR3 spans 13 amino acids. Germline CDR1 ENHRY, CDR2 SYGVKD. This specimen comes from a study of blood T cell repertoires in COVID-19. Study in general: COVID-19 samples from acute and convalescent phases originated in the United States, Italy and Spain. The cDNA or gDNA used as material had been derived from T cells, B-cell-depleted T cells, or PBMCs.

As originally analysed: Researchers report that nucleated cell counts were estimated from reference gene primer amplification. Profiled with immunoSEQ multiplex PCR; TCRdb holds only in-frame clones, not every one. V and J calls and clone size are given by that table; D and trimming were obtained from the DNA. The repertoire holds 100,000 to 150,000 clones, with approximately 90% as singletons. The sequenced material came from peripheral blood. The receptor comes from a man between 45 and 60 years old with active or convalescent COVID-19. V gene TRBV10-3 combines with J gene TRBJ1-5; the D is unclear. CDR3 in amino acids: CAISDLDNQPQHF. Written as DNA, the CDR3 is TGTGCCATCAGTGACTTAGACAATCAGCCCCAGCATTTT.